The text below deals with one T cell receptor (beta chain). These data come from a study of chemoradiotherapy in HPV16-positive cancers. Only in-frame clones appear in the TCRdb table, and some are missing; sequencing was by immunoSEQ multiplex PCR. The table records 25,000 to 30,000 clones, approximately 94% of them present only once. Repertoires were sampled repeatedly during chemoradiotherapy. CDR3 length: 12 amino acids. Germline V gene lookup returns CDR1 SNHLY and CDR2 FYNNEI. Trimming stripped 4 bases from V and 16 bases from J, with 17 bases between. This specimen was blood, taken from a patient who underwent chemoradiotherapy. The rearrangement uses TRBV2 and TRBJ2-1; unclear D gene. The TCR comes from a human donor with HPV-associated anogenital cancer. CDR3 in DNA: TGTGCCAGCAGTGTTTCAGGTTTTGGTCACTTCTTC. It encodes CASSVSGFGHFF.